The entry below gives a single T cell receptor (beta chain) sequence along with its context. This sample stems from a study of blood T cell repertoires in COVID-19. Assay used: immunoSEQ multiplex PCR; TCRdb lists only in-frame clones, some missing. The sample includes almost 70,000 clones, about 88% seen only once; the top ten take 4.9%. Germline loops: CDR1 SNHLY, CDR2 FYNNEI. The ends were cut back, 4 bases at V and 8 bases at J, with 6 bases in the middle. This CDR3 comprises 11 residues. This TCR derives from a woman between 50 and 59 years old with active COVID-19. The sample was peripheral blood. The chain uses TRBV2 and TRBJ2-1; the D gene is possibly TRBD1 (5 bases). This CDR3 is CASSVRDEQFF. CDR3 DNA sequence: TGTGCCAGCAGTGTCAGGGATGAGCAGTTCTTC.